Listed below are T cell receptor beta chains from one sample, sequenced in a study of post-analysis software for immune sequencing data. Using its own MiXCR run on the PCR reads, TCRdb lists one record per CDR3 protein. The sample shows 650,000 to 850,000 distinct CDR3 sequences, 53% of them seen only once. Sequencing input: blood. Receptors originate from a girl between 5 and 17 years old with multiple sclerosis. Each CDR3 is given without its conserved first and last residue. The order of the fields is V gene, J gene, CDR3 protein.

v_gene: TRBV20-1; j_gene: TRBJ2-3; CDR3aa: GVGTSQLTDTQY
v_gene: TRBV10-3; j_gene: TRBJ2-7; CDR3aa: AISESSRGLGQY
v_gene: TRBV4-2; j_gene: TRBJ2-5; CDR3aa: ASTEGGMGLANNEQY
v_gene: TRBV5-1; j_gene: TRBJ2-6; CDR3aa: ASSLGQATSGANVLT
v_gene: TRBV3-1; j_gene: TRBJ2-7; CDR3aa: ASSYDTAVPYEQY
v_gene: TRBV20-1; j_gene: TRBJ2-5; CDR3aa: SARDPGLAWETQY
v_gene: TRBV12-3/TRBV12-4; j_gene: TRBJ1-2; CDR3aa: ASSTGQGAGYT
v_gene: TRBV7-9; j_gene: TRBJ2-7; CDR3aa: ASSLLQTSEAYEQY
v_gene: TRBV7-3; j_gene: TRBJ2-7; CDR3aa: ASSLGATGINEQY
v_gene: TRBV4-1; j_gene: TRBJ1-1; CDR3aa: ASSQEGLTGIGNTEAF
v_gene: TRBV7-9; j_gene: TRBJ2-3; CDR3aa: ASRVQREAADTQY
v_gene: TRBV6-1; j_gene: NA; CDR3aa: ASRDGSSSGRLRETQY
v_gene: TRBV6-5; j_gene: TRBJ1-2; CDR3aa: ASSYSGERGYT
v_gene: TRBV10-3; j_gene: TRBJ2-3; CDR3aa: AIRLTGADTQY
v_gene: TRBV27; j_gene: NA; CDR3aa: ASSLSRAATQY